This T cell receptor beta chain comes out of a study of T cell repertoires in Merkel cell carcinoma (dated by TCRdb to the late 2010s). Concerning the study at large: Patients with prior intralesional immunotherapy or systemic immune checkpoint blockade before the biopsy were excluded. Tetramer sorting, cloning and paired TCR sequencing of expanded tumor-infiltrating lymphocytes were first used to define MCPyV-specific clonotypes. To be included, a participant needed a diagnosis of MCPyV-positive Merkel cell carcinoma and tumor-infiltrating lymphocytes that had been successfully expanded in vitro.

This clone was detected only a few times. This clone's antigen is unknown. It has no much larger one-base neighbor in the sample; base qualities were not kept. Study subjects had biopsy-confirmed Merkel cell carcinoma that was MCPyV-positive, and every subject had positive serum antibodies to T-antigen. About 6 adjacent 10-micron frozen tumor sections were used for genomic DNA extraction without cell sorting or culture. Roughly 5 x 5 x 5 mm of tumor biopsy tissue was frozen in optimal cutting temperature compound. In the frozen biopsy, scout sections stained with hematoxylin and eosin confirmed abundant Merkel cell carcinoma and infiltrating cells. The CDR3 starts with the cysteine, ends with the phenylalanine, and has 13 residues. Kept here is only the CDR3 DNA, which spans 39 bases and is read in frame from base 1. The V end gives up 9 bases and the J end 6 bases, leaving 6 bases in the junction not matched to a gene. The germline V gene encodes CDR1 MNHEY and CDR2 SVGAGI.

The immunoSEQ assay was used for TRB CDR3 sequencing and data processing of tumor genomic DNA. TCRdb took over this immuneACCESS table, retaining in-frame rearrangements with V and J assigned. Such tables are incomplete; in checked studies, under half of the missing clones stem from an unresolved V gene, and the remainder is unexplained. Present in this sample are fewer than 15,000 clones, roughly four fifths of which were seen just once. The ten largest make up about a sixth of the sample. Broad study findings and their caveats: Normal tissue biopsies were not studied.

The clonotype was recovered from an adult with Merkel cell carcinoma. The specimen was tumor tissue. The chain employs TRBV6-5 and TRBJ2-1; TRBD1 lines up with 9 middle nucleotides. The CDR3: CASTGTGLNEQFF. The DNA sequence follows: TGTGCCAGTACCGGGACAGGGCTCAATGAGCAGTTCTTC.